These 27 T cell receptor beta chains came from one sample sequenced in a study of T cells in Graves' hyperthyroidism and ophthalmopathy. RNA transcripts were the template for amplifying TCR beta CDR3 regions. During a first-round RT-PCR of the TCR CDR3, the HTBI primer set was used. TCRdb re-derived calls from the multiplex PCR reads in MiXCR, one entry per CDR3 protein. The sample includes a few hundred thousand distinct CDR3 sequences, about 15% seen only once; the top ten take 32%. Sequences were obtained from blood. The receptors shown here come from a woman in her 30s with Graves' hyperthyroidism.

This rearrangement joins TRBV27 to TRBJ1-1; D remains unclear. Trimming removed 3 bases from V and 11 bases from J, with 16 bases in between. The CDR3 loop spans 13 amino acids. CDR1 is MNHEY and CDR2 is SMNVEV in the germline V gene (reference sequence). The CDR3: CASSFLSGNSAFF. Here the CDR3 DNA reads TGTGCCAGCAGTTTTTTAAGTGGGAATTCGGCTTTCTTT.

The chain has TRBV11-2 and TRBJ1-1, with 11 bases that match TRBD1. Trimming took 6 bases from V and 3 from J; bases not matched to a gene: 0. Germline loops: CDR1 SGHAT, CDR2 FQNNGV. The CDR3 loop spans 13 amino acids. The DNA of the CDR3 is TGTGCCAGCAGGGACAGGGGGCACACTGAAGCTTTCTTT. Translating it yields CASRDRGHTEAFF.

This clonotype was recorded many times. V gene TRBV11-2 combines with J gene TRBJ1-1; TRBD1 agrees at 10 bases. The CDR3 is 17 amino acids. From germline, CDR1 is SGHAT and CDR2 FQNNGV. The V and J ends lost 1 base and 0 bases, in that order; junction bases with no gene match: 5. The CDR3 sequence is CASSLVTGGTLNTEAFF. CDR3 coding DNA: TGTGCCAGCAGCTTAGTGACAGGGGGCACCCTGAACACTGAAGCTTTCTTT.

CDR3 amino acids: CSARPPPAGTDTQYF. CDR3 sequence (DNA): TGCAGTGCTAGACCCCCGCCAGCGGGCACAGATACGCAGTATTTT. J is TRBJ2-3 and V is TRBV20-1; a weak D match, TRBD2 (5 bases). Trimming pared 2 bases from V and 1 base from J, leaving 13 bases between. The CDR3 runs to 15 residues. Germline loops: CDR1 DFQATT, CDR2 SNEGSKA (reference sequence).

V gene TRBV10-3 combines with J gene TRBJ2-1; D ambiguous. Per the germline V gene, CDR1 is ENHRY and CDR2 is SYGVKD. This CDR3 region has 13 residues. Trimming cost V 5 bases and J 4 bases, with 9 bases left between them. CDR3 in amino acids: CAISIDSYNEQFF. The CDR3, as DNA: TGTGCCATCAGTATCGACTCTTACAATGAGCAGTTCTTC.

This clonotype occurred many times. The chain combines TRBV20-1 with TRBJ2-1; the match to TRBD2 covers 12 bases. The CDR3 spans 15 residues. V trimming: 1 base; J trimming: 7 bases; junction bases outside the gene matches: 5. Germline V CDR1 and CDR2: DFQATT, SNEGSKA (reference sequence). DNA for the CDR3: TGCAGTGCTAGAGGGACTAGCGGGAAGGGTAATGAGCAGTTCTTC. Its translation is CSARGTSGKGNEQFF.

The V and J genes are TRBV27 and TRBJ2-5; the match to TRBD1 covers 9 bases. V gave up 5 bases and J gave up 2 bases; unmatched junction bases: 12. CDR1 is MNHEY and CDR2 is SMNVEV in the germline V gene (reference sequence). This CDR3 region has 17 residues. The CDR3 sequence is CASSPLNRGRGQETQYF. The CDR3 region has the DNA TGTGCCAGCAGTCCCCTTAACAGGGGGCGGGGGCAAGAGACCCAGTACTTC.

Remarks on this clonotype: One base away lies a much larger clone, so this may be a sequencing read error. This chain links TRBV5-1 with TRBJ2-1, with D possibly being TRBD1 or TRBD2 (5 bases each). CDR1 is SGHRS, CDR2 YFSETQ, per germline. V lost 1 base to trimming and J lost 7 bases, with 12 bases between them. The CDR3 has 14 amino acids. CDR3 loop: CASSLWAGTNEQFF. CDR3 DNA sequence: TGCGCCAGCAGCTTGTGGGCCGGGACGAATGAGCAGTTCTTC.

The CDR3 DNA reads as TGCAGTGCTAGACCCGGGACAGGGGGACTTGAAAAACTGTTTTTT. It codes for CSARPGTGGLEKLFF. This chain uses TRBV20-1 with TRBJ1-4, with 11 bases that match TRBD1. This CDR3 has 15 amino acids. J lost 7 bases, V lost 2 bases, and 6 bases had no gene match. Germline V CDR1 and CDR2: DFQATT, SNEGSKA (reference sequence).

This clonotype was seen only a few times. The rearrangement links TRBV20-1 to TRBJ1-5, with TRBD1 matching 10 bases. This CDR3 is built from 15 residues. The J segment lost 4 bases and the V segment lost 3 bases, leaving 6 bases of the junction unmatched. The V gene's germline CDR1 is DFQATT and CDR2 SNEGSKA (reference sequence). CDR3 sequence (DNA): TGCAGTGCTAGCCGGGGGACAGGGGTTAATCAGCCCCAGCATTTT. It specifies CSASRGTGVNQPQHF.

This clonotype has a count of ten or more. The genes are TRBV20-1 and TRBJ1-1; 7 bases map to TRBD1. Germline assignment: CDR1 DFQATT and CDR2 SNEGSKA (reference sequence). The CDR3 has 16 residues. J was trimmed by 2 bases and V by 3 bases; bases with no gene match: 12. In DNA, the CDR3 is TGCAGTGCTAGGCCCCCGACAGGGATCACTAACACTGAAGCTTTCTTT. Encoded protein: CSARPPTGITNTEAFF.

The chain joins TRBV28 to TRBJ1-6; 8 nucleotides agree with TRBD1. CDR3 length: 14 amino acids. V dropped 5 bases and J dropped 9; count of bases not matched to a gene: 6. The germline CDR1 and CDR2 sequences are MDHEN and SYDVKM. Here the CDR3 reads CASSGTGIGSPLHF. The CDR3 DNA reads TGTGCCAGCAGTGGGACAGGAATTGGTTCACCCCTCCACTTT.

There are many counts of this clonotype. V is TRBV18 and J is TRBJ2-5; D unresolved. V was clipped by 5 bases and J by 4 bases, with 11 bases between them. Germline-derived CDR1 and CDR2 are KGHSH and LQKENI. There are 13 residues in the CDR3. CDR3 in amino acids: CASSIGWSETQYF. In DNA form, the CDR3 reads TGTGCCAGCTCAATAGGTTGGTCAGAGACCCAGTACTTC.

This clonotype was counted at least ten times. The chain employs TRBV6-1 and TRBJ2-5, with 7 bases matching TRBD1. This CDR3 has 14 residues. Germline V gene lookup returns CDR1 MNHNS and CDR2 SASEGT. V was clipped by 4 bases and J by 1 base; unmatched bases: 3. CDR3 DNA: TGTGCCAGCAGTGCCGGGGACAGCCAAGAGACCCAGTACTTC. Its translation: CASSAGDSQETQYF.

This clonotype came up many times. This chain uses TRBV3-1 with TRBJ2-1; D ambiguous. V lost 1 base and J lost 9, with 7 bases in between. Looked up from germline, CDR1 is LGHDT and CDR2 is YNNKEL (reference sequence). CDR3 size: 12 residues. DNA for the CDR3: TGTGCCAGCAGCCAAGTATCTCCTGAGCAGTTCTTC. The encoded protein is CASSQVSPEQFF.

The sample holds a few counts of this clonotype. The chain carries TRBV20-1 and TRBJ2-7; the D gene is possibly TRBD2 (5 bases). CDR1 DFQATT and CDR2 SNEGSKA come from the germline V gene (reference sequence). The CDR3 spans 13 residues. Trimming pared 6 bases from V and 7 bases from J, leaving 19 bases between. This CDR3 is CSAWLRARGEQYF. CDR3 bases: TGCAGTGCCTGGCTCCGAGCGCGCGGGGAGCAGTACTTC.

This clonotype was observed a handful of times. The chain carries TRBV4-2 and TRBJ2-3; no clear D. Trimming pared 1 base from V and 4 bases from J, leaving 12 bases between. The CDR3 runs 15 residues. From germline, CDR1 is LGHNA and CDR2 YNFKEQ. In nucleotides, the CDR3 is TGTGCCAGCAGCCAAGCGCGCGGCGTCTCAGATACGCAGTATTTT. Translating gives CASSQARGVSDTQYF.

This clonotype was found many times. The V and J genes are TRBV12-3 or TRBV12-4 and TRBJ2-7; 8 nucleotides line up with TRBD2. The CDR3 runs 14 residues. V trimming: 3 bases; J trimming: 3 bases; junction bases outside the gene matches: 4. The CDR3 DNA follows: TGTGCCAGCAGTTTCGTTACTAGCGGCTACGAGCAGTACTTC. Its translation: CASSFVTSGYEQYF.

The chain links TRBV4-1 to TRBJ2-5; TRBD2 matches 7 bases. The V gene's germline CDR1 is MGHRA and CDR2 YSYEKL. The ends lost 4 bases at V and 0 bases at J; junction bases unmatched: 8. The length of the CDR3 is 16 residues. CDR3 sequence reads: CASSPGWGGYQETQYF. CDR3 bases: TGCGCCAGCAGCCCGGGCTGGGGGGGTTACCAAGAGACCCAGTACTTC.

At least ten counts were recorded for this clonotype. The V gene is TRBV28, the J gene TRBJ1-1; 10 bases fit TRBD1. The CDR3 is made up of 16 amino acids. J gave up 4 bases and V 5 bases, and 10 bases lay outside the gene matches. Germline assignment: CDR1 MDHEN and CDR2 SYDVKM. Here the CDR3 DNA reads TGTGCCAGCAGTCCGAACCTACGGACAGGGGGCACTGAAGCTTTCTTT. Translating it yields CASSPNLRTGGTEAFF.

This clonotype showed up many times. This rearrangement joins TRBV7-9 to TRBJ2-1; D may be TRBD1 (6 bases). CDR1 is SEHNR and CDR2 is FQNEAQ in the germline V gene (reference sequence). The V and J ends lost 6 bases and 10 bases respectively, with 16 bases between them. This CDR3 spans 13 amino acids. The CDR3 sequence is CASSRGGPWEQFF. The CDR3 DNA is TGTGCCAGCAGTCGAGGGGGTCCTTGGGAGCAGTTCTTC.

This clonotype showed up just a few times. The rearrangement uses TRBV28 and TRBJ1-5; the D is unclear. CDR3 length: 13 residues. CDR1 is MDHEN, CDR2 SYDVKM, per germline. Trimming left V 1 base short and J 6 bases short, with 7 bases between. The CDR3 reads CASSLSGIQPQHF. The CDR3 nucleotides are TGTGCCAGCAGTTTATCGGGAATTCAGCCCCAGCATTTT.

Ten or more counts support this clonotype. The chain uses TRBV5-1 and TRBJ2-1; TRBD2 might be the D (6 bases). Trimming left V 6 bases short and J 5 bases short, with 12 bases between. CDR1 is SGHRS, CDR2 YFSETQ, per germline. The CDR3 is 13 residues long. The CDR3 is CASMRTINNEQFF. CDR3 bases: TGCGCCAGCATGAGGACTATAAACAATGAGCAGTTCTTC.

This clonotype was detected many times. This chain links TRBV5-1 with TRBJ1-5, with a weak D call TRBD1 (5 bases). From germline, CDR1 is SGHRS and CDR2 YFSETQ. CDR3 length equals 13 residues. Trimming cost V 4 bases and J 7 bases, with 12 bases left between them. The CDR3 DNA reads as TGCGCCAGCAGCCCGGGGCCTGGACAGCCCCAGCATTTT. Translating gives CASSPGPGQPQHF.

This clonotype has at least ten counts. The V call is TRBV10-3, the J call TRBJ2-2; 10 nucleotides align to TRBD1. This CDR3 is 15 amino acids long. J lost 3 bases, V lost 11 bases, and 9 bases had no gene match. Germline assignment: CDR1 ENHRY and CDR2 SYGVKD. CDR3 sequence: CAARPGTGDTGELFF. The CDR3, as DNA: TGTGCCGCCCGACCCGGGACAGGGGACACCGGGGAGCTGTTTTTT.

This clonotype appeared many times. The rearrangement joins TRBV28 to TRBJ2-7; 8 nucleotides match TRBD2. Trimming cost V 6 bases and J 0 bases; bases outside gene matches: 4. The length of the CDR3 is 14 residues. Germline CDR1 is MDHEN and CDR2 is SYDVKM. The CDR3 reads CASRGLGSSYEQYF. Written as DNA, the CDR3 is TGTGCCAGCAGGGGACTAGGGAGCTCCTACGAGCAGTACTTC.

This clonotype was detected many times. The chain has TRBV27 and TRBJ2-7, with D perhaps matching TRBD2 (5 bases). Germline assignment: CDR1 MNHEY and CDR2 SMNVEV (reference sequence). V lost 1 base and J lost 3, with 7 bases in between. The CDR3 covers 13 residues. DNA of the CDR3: TGTGCCAGCAGTTTATTCGGGGTCTACGAGCAGTACTTC. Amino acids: CASSLFGVYEQYF.